This record covers a single T cell receptor (beta chain). Its recognized antigen is unknown. Per-base qualities were not stored, and no clone one base away is much larger. The cohort consisted of some 670 healthy bone marrow donors. At the time of sampling, every cohort member was nominally healthy, though immune exposures that went unrecorded were likely present. The donor tested CMV seronegative, placing the donor among the 350 to 400 seronegative members of the cohort. Each donor provided a peripheral blood sample, and peripheral blood mononuclear cells were used for TCR beta sequencing. The Qiagen DNeasy Blood Extraction Kit was used to extract genomic DNA from the blood cell samples. These data come from a study of cytomegalovirus exposure and HLA in healthy donors (dated by TCRdb to about 2017). Some background on the complete study: An earlier analysis of several hundred of the donors reported 250 to 300 Gb of sequence data and 117 million unique TCR beta sequences obtained from 180 million or so T cells. An early release that covered about 600 HLA-typed donors contained approximately 300 gigabases of sequencing data and tens of millions of unique TCR sequences. Of the 300 to 450 genotyped donors, 75% to 85% were placed in the genetic ancestry cluster associated with self-reported Caucasian donors. The study was designed to test whether signatures of past pathogen exposure could be identified by cataloging public T cell receptors. The study used immunosequencing to profile the T cell repertoires of several hundred subjects and linked those repertoires to cytomegalovirus serostatus. Besides the first cohort of approximately 670 subjects, a separate validation cohort made up of 120 different subjects was used. To predict cytomegalovirus infection status, the study combined high-throughput TCR immunosequencing, statistical association of individual TCRs with disease status, and machine learning. A later analysis re-examined previously published TCR beta repertoires from 610 or so donors and added high-resolution HLA genotyping to investigate patterns of TCR occurrence. Rather than drawing on any new phenotypic data, the later analysis identified candidate immune exposures from TCR beta sequences and the way those sequences occurred across donors. An earlier analysis of about 600 of the donors used high-throughput TCR beta sequencing to judge whether each TCR beta V gene segment behaved as functional or pseudogenic. Donor age, sex, ethnicity and CMV serostatus were compiled alongside the repertoire data. Genome-wide SNP genotypes for about 55% of the roughly 670 donors were used in a later genetic analysis, which treated that subset as a discovery cohort. All discovery cohort repertoires had been generated using a single sequencing platform. HLA typing included class I and class II loci at four-digit resolution. Typing coverage varied by locus: about 629-630 donors for A, B, C, DRB1 and DQB1; some 520 for DQA1; over 600 for DPA1; approximately 470 for DPB1. Five DR-DQ haplotypes were handled as single units for association and clustering, since linkage in the cohort was strong. Across approximately 400 genotyped donors of the cohort, an average of roughly 230,000 unique TCR beta nucleotide sequences per donor were sequenced, and around 19% of those sequences were non-productive.

Broader findings and caveats from the paper: In a later genetic analysis, fewer N-insertions in productive TCRs were reported among donors in an Asian-associated ancestry cluster than the 666-donor mean. Across donors, most TCR sequences were observed very rarely, whereas some public TCRs were present in many individuals. A further reported finding was that TCR beta sequences accurately predicted the HLA-A and HLA-B alleles for most subjects in the first cohort. In a later analysis, HLA-associated TCR beta chains showed more clonal expansion and lower generation probabilities than non-associated chains that were equally common. A cluster of highly shared sequence variants was judged likely to represent a technical artifact of the sequencing pipeline. Seventeen rarely observed V segments, including chromosome 9 orphons, were excluded from the earlier analysis of just under 600 of the donors because counts were too low. In a later analysis, around 15,000 TCR beta sequences were associated with specific HLA alleles at a false discovery rate of 0.05. According to a later analysis, TCR association rates differed among HLA loci, with DRB1 alleles showing the most associated TCRs and HLA-C alleles showing the fewest. Linkage disequilibrium might explain the correlated functional status among segregating V segments, but an unknown experimental factor could not be ruled out. CMV serostatus was the only immune exposure information available for the cohort. An association between a missense DCLRE1C variant and V-gene and J-gene trimming of TCR beta chains was found in a later genetic analysis and replicated in an independent cohort. The presence/absence analyses assumed that sequencing depth was roughly uniform across donors, and that assumption may not be true. The classifier was reported to diagnose cytomegalovirus status with high specificity and sensitivity in both the original and validation cohorts. HLA typing was unavailable for some donors at each locus, so association tests used only the typed subset. According to a later analysis, most CMV-associated TCR beta chains appeared to be HLA-restricted, and the HLA associations seemed to be driven largely by CMV exposure. According to the authors, the approach could potentially be generalized to other disease states and immunological phenotypes. In a later analysis, several top co-occurrence clusters were reported to appear linked to parvovirus B19, influenza, CMV and Epstein-Barr virus. The study gave a list of about 150 TCR beta chains associated with cytomegalovirus. In vitro tests confirmed that three of the cytomegalovirus-associated TCR beta chains recognize cytomegalovirus antigens. When HLA alleles, especially DR and DQ, strongly co-occurred, attributing TCR associations to individual alleles was difficult. This cohort had only TCR beta chains sequenced, and the lack of alpha or paired-chain data limited which features could be detected. An earlier analysis of 587 of the donors showed that most TCR beta V segments appeared in productive rearrangements either about 87% or about 30% of the time, which broadly matched IMGT annotations.

Library construction relied on the immunoSEQ multiplex PCR assay. A mixture of 60 forward primers for TCR Vbeta segments and 13 reverse primers for TCR Jbeta segments was used in the multiplex PCR. A multiplex PCR assay on genomic DNA amplified the CDR3 region of rearranged TCR beta genes. The amplified TCR beta libraries were sequenced on the Illumina HiSeq System as 87-base-pair reads. As for how the authors treated the data: In a later analysis, tens of millions of unique TCR beta chains were counted across the 500 to 700 repertoires, and around 10 million of these chains were shared by at least two donors. To remove PCR and sequencing errors, raw reads were error-corrected and collapsed into unique sequences using a nearest-neighbor algorithm that merged closely related sequences. CDR3 sequences were aligned to IMGT reference sequences to assign V, D and J gene segments. For a sequence to be retained, at least a six-nucleotide match to both a V gene segment and a J gene segment was required. Rearrangements were classified as productive when the CDR3 lacked stop codons and remained in frame with V and J, and all other rearrangements were classified as non-productive. CDR3 was defined according to IMGT convention as the region running from the second conserved V-encoded cysteine to the conserved J-encoded phenylalanine. The earlier analysis of 587 of the donors excluded sequences that lacked an unambiguous match to a single V gene segment. In an earlier analysis of several hundred of the donors, V segments were called functional above 56.7% productive rearrangements and were called segregating when the between-donor standard deviation exceeded 5%. A statistical classification framework was developed to diagnose cytomegalovirus status using the catalog of TCR beta chain sequences. V and J gene assignment, in a later analysis, came from comparing TCR nucleotide sequences with IMGT/GENE-DB human TR gene sequences. In a later analysis, CDR3 sequences and most-parsimonious VDJ recombination scenarios were assigned using the TCRdist pipeline. In a later analysis, each TCR beta chain was defined by its CDR3 amino acid sequence together with its V-gene family, and reads lacking a unique V-gene family were excluded. To address suspected cross-contamination and a sequencing artifact, a later analysis removed roughly 640 highly shared, low-generation-probability nucleotide sequences. In a later analysis, a clonal expansion index for each public chain was calculated from normalized within-repertoire ranks of inferred template counts. In a later analysis, generation probabilities were computed using a VDJ recombination model fitted to out-of-frame rearrangements, and the results were checked against IGoR. Hypergeometric tests were used in a later analysis to score TCR-TCR, TCR-HLA and TCR-CMV co-occurrence, with a repertoire-size bias correction applied to the TCR pairs. False discovery rates were estimated in a later analysis by permuting HLA or CMV assignments 20 times. In a later analysis, co-occurring TCRs were grouped using DBSCAN, with TCRdist sequence similarity added in when clustering inside HLA-allele-positive subsets. For co-occurrence clustering, repertoires with fewer than 30,000 or more than 120,000 public chains were excluded, along with four or five repertoires with anomalous nucleotide sharing. The source is immuneACCESS, and TCRdb retained only in-frame sequences with V and J called. Part of the clones is not carried over; for the studies checked, unresolved V genes explain less than half of this, and the remainder is unexplained. D and trimming come from the DNA, and the V and J calls and clone size come from that table. The sample table holds some 60,000 clones, of which approximately 89% were seen once. The ten largest clones represent around 1.5% of the sample.

The sample comprised PBMCs. The source of this sequence is a man younger than 35 in good health and CMV-seronegative.

CDR3 sequence: CASSELAGSTGELFF. The DNA is TGTGCCAGCAGTGAATTAGCGGGTTCGACCGGGGAGCTGTTTTTT. The chain joins TRBV6-1 to TRBJ2-2; TRBD2 fits 7 bases in the junction. The germline V gene supplies CDR1 MNHNS and CDR2 SASEGT. The CDR3 runs 15 residues from the cysteine to the phenylalanine. Just the 45-base CDR3 DNA is kept, in frame starting at base 1. The V end gives up 2 bases and the J end 5 bases, leaving 5 bases in the junction not matched to a gene.